These 19 T cell receptor beta chains were all obtained from the same sample, sequenced in a study of T cells in Graves' hyperthyroidism and ophthalmopathy. Amplification of TCR beta CDR3 regions used RNA as the template. When the TCR CDR3 underwent first-round RT-PCR, the HTBI primer set was used. TCRdb used MiXCR to reprocess the multiplex PCR reads, holding one entry per CDR3 protein. Of fewer than 900,000 distinct CDR3 sequences detected, around 19% appear once; the ten largest clones hold approximately 15%. The sequenced material came from blood. The receptors were gathered from a woman aged 50 to 60 with Graves' hyperthyroidism that later progressed to Graves' ophthalmopathy.

This clonotype was seen a handful of times. The rearrangement joins TRBV7-9 to TRBJ2-2; D is perhaps TRBD1 or TRBD2 (5 bases each). Trimming stripped 6 bases from V and 4 bases from J, with 24 bases between. Germline V gene lookup returns CDR1 SEHNR and CDR2 FQNEAQ (reference sequence). This CDR3 region has 18 residues. The CDR3 loop is CASSLWVSPEGLTGELFF. In DNA, the CDR3 is TGTGCCAGCAGTTTATGGGTTTCCCCCGAGGGGCTCACCGGGGAGCTGTTTTTT.

This clonotype was seen repeatedly, ten times or more. The rearrangement links TRBV10-1 to TRBJ1-1; 9 bases map to TRBD1. Germline V gene lookup returns CDR1 WNHNN and CDR2 SYGVQD (reference sequence). This CDR3 is built from 15 residues. V lost 4 bases to trimming and J lost 1 base; unmatched junction nucleotides: 4. The CDR3 nucleotides read TGCGCCAGCAGTGGGACAGGGGAACCGAACACTGAAGCTTTCTTT. Protein: CASSGTGEPNTEAFF.

The chain is built from TRBV6-5 and TRBJ2-2, with a weak D call TRBD1 (5 bases). Trimming pared 3 bases from V and 3 bases from J, leaving 11 bases between. Germline CDR1 reads MNHEY; CDR2 reads SVGAGI. CDR3 length: 15 amino acids. The CDR3 here is CASSYFRVDTGELFF. In DNA form, the CDR3 reads TGTGCCAGCAGTTATTTCAGGGTAGACACCGGGGAGCTGTTTTTT.

This clonotype was seen a few times. The chain couples TRBV7-3 to TRBJ2-1; weak D call: TRBD2 (5 bases). This CDR3 region has 15 residues. V dropped 4 bases and J dropped 4 bases, with 14 bases sitting between them. Germline V gives CDR1 SGHTA, CDR2 FQGTGA. The CDR3 protein is CASSSLLADYNEQFF. In DNA, the CDR3 is TGTGCCAGCAGCTCCCTCCTAGCAGATTACAATGAGCAGTTCTTC. The full variable domain, with the rest looked up from reference TRBV7-3 and TRBJ2-1, is GAGVSQTPSNKVTEKGKYVELRCDPISGHTALYWYRQSLGQGPEFLIYFQGTGAADDSGLPNDRFFAVRPEGSVSTLKIQRTERGDSAVYLCASSSLLADYNEQFFGPGTRLTVL.

V and J are TRBV27 and TRBJ1-2, with D possibly TRBD1 on 5 matching bases. Germline CDR1 and CDR2: MNHEY and SMNVEV (reference sequence). The V and J ends lost 5 bases and 3 bases respectively, with 13 bases between them. CDR3 length: 14 amino acids. The CDR3 spells CASSPLQGYYGYTF. CDR3 DNA: TGTGCCAGCAGTCCCCTTCAGGGTTACTATGGCTACACCTTC.

This clonotype occurred a few times. The V call is TRBV18, the J call TRBJ1-2; no definite D call. With 2 bases removed from V and 8 bases from J, the gap between germline ends came to 18 bases. The CDR3 contains 15 residues. Germline CDR1 is KGHSH and CDR2 is LQKENI. CDR3 amino acids: CASSPGPSGKLGYTF. CDR3 nucleotide sequence: TGTGCCAGCTCACCAGGCCCCTCGGGGAAGTTGGGCTACACCTTC.

This clonotype occurred many times. The V and J genes are TRBV6-1 and TRBJ1-1; TRBD1 agrees at 12 bases. V was clipped by 5 bases and J by 6 bases; unmatched bases: 10. The CDR3 spans 16 residues. CDR1 is MNHNS and CDR2 is SASEGT in the germline V gene. CDR3 protein: CASSWGQGAKGAEAFF. CDR3 nucleotides: TGTGCCAGCAGTTGGGGACAGGGGGCGAAAGGAGCTGAAGCTTTCTTT.

This clonotype was seen many times. V gene TRBV3-1 combines with J gene TRBJ2-5; 14 bases match TRBD2. V shed 4 bases and J 5 bases; nucleotides not matched to a gene: 3. The V gene's germline CDR1 is LGHDT and CDR2 YNNKEL (reference sequence). The CDR3 has 15 amino acids. The CDR3 DNA reads TGTGCCAGCAGCCCGGGACTAGCGGGGGTCGAGACCCAGTACTTC. It specifies CASSPGLAGVETQYF.

This clonotype was observed at least ten times. V gene TRBV3-1 combines with J gene TRBJ1-1; D is unresolved. V was clipped by 1 base and J by 1 base, with 10 bases between them. This CDR3 has 15 residues. Looked up from germline, CDR1 is LGHDT and CDR2 is YNNKEL (reference sequence). Here the CDR3 reads CASSQGPGRNTEAFF. In DNA, the CDR3 is TGTGCCAGCAGCCAAGGCCCCGGCAGGAACACTGAAGCTTTCTTT.

This chain links TRBV3-1 with TRBJ1-1, with D perhaps matching TRBD1 (5 bases). Germline CDR1 is LGHDT and CDR2 is YNNKEL (reference sequence). This CDR3 spans 14 amino acids. The V gene lost 6 bases and the J gene lost 1 base, with 12 bases spanning the gap. The CDR3 region has the DNA TGTGCCAGCAGTGGGGCTGGAGCGAACACTGAAGCTTTCTTT. Its translation: CASSGAGANTEAFF.

This clonotype was seen only once. This chain uses TRBV7-9 with TRBJ1-5, with 8 positions matching TRBD1. This CDR3 comprises 14 residues. After removal of 5 bases from V and 6 bases from J, the junction contained 6 bases not matched to a gene. Germline CDR1 SEHNR, CDR2 FQNEAQ (reference sequence). CDR3 sequence (DNA): TGTGCCAGCAGCCCTAGGACAGGGATTCAGCCCCAGCATTTT. This codes for CASSPRTGIQPQHF.

This clonotype turned up a few times. The genes are TRBV5-1 and TRBJ1-2; unclear D gene. V lost 3 bases and J lost 4, with 16 bases in between. CDR1 SGHRS and CDR2 YFSETQ come from the germline V gene. The CDR3 is made up of 15 amino acids. CDR3 in DNA: TGCGCCAGCAGCTCCCTGACGGATGGTTCCTATGGCTACACCTTC. This translates into CASSSLTDGSYGYTF.

The chain is built from TRBV19 and TRBJ2-1; a possible D gene is TRBD1 (6 bases). The CDR3 is 15 residues long. Trimming stripped 5 bases from V and 4 bases from J, with 15 bases between. The germline gives CDR1 LNHDA, CDR2 SQIVND (reference sequence). The CDR3 DNA sequence: TGTGCCAGTAGTGGCCCCGGGACACTTTACAATGAGCAGTTCTTC. Protein sequence: CASSGPGTLYNEQFF.

This clonotype appeared many times. The gene calls are TRBV5-1 and TRBJ1-1; 8 bases fit TRBD1. The CDR3 contains 15 residues. The ends lost 4 bases at V and 2 bases at J; junction bases unmatched: 7. CDR1 is SGHRS, CDR2 YFSETQ, per germline. Here the CDR3 DNA reads TGCGCCAGCAGCGGGGAGACAGGGGTAAACACTGAAGCTTTCTTT. Its protein product is CASSGETGVNTEAFF.

The V call is TRBV7-3, the J call TRBJ2-1; TRBD1 matches 8 bases. Germline CDR1 SGHTA, CDR2 FQGTGA. The CDR3 has 15 amino acids. Trimming cost V 2 bases and J 4 bases; bases outside gene matches: 4. CDR3 residues: CASSLPGTGYNEQFF. The CDR3 nucleotides read TGTGCCAGCAGCTTACCCGGGACAGGTTACAATGAGCAGTTCTTC.

This clonotype was counted many times. CDR3 in DNA: TGCGCCAGCAGCCCGGCCCTTAAGAACTATGGCTACACCTTC. It specifies CASSPALKNYGYTF. V usage is TRBV5-1 and J usage is TRBJ1-2; unclear D gene. CDR1 SGHRS and CDR2 YFSETQ come from the germline V gene. V lost 4 bases and J 2 bases, leaving 12 bases between the germline ends. The CDR3 extends over 14 amino acids.

This clonotype has ten or more counts. V is TRBV6-2 or TRBV6-3 and J is TRBJ1-1, with D possibly TRBD1 on 5 matching bases. The CDR3 covers 14 residues. Germline V lookup: CDR1 MNHEY, CDR2 SVGEGT. Trimming shortened V by 4 bases and J by 2 bases, and 11 bases separated the two germline ends. The CDR3 region has the DNA TGTGCCAGCAGTTCGACAGAGACCAACACTGAAGCTTTCTTT. Protein sequence: CASSSTETNTEAFF.

This clonotype was recorded a few times. The chain links TRBV20-1 to TRBJ1-5; D gene uncertain. The CDR3 sequence is 13 residues long. The ends were cut back, 3 bases at V and 2 bases at J, with 8 bases in the middle. Germline CDR1 is DFQATT and CDR2 is SNEGSKA (reference sequence). CDR3 region: CSASIGGNQPQHF. The CDR3 coding sequence is TGCAGTGCTAGCATCGGGGGCAATCAGCCCCAGCATTTT.

This clonotype was seen ten or more times. This sequence joins TRBV20-1 and TRBJ2-5; TRBD2 matches at 11 bases. The V segment lost 3 bases and the J segment 7 bases; nucleotides outside the gene matches: 10. Germline CDR1 is DFQATT and CDR2 is SNEGSKA (reference sequence). CDR3 size: 15 residues. The CDR3 nucleotides read TGCAGTGCTAGTCCCACTAGCGGGGGTGTAGGGACCCAGTACTTC. Amino acids: CSASPTSGGVGTQYF.